The clone carrying this T cell receptor beta chain was recorded once. This specimen belongs to a study of T cell changes during pregnancy in multiple sclerosis. Assay used: immunoSEQ multiplex PCR; TCRdb lists only in-frame clones, some missing. This repertoire shows fewer than 85,000 clones, 93% found once; its top ten account for roughly 2.5%. The material sequenced was peripheral blood, taken in the second trimester of pregnancy. This receptor was identified in a female donor with multiple sclerosis, enrolled in a pregnancy study.

CDR3 sequence reads: CASRRNRVHNEQYF. DNA for the CDR3: TGTGCCAGCAGACGCAACAGGGTCCACAACGAGCAGTACTTC. V is TRBV6-4 and J is TRBJ2-7; D possibly corresponds to TRBD1 (6 bases). Germline assignment: CDR1 MRHNA and CDR2 SNTAGT. The CDR3 has 14 amino acids. V lost 6 bases and J lost 5, with 17 bases in between.